This T cell receptor (beta chain) comes out of a study of shared clonotypes between healthy human individuals. Study-wide results and limits: Only blood samples were collected, and tissue repertoires likely differ. Measured sharing among donors was expected to vary with sequencing depth.

Roughly 200 ng DNA, 30,000 or so T cell genomes, went into each sorted-subset replicate PCR. The assay was immunoSEQ multiplex PCR, and TCRdb's table has in-frame clones only and misses some. The sample includes approximately 2,000,000 clones, around 93% seen only once; the top ten take under 2%. Terminally differentiated effector memory CD45RA+ cells were left out of the naive CD8 fraction, which was CD45RO-negative and positively selected for CCR7. Note on this clone: Its target is not known.

The CDR3 has 12 amino acids. Germline V CDR1 and CDR2: SGHTA, FQGNSA. Deletions cut 4 bases from V and 3 bases from J, with 5 bases between. This clonotype was obtained from a man aged 18 to 35 in good health. Some clones in this sample may be carry-over from other donors' samples. The chain carries TRBV7-2 and TRBJ2-3; no firm D call. Sequencing input: naive CD8+ T cells from PBMCs. This CDR3 reads CASSYSTDTQYF. The CDR3 DNA follows: TGTGCCAGCAGCTACTCTACAGATACGCAGTATTTT.